The 19 T cell receptor beta chains given below trace back to one sample, sequenced in a study of T cell responses to AZD1222 COVID-19 vaccine. Clones were sequenced by immunoSEQ multiplex PCR, and TCRdb holds only the in-frame ones, with some missing. The data contain under 200,000 clones, around 93% of them singletons. Sample: peripheral blood, taken on day 0 of AZD1222 vaccination. The receptors were sampled from an adult in good health.

The chain links TRBV7-2 to TRBJ1-1; D may be TRBD1 (6 bases). In germline, CDR1 is SGHTA, CDR2 FQGNSA. This CDR3 contains 14 residues. Trimming shortened V by 5 bases and J by 7 bases, and 17 bases separated the two germline ends. CDR3 amino acids: CASSPGRLQGEAFF. In DNA form, the CDR3 reads TGTGCCAGCAGCCCCGGAAGGCTACAGGGTGAAGCTTTCTTT.

The chain joins TRBV6-5 to TRBJ1-1; D is unresolved. V shed 7 bases and J shed 1 base, with 13 bases lying between them. This CDR3 is built from 14 residues. In germline, CDR1 is MNHEY, CDR2 SVGAGI. CDR3: CASTPSSTNTEAFF. The DNA for the CDR3 is TGTGCCAGCACTCCAAGCTCCACGAACACTGAAGCTTTCTTT.

V usage is TRBV2 and J usage is TRBJ1-1; D ambiguous. The CDR3 loop spans 11 amino acids. V was shortened by 3 bases and J by 7 bases, with 6 bases between the two germline ends. Germline CDR1 and CDR2: SNHLY and FYNNEI. CDR3 amino acids: CASSDADEAFF. CDR3 DNA: TGTGCCAGCAGTGATGCGGATGAAGCTTTCTTT. Together with reference TRBV2 and TRBJ1-1, the CDR3 gives the full variable domain: EPEVTQTPSHQVTQMGQEVILRCVPISNHLYFYWYRQILGQKVEFLVSFYNNEISEKSEIFDDQFSVERPDGSNFTLKIRSTKLEDSAMYFCASSDADEAFFGQGTRLTVV.

V and J are TRBV10-3 and TRBJ2-7, with 13 bases matching TRBD2. The CDR3 consists of 16 residues. Losses at the gene ends were 4 bases for V and 2 bases for J; bases not matched to a gene: 5. The V gene's germline CDR1 is ENHRY and CDR2 SYGVKD. The CDR3 sequence: CAISGPGLAGTYEQYF. The CDR3 nucleotides are TGTGCCATCAGTGGCCCGGGACTAGCGGGGACCTACGAGCAGTACTTC.

The V call is TRBV7-9, the J call TRBJ2-3; no clear D gene. The CDR3 consists of 13 residues. The V gene lost 7 bases and the J gene lost 5 bases, with 13 bases spanning the gap. Germline-derived CDR1 and CDR2 are SEHNR and FQNEAQ (reference sequence). Here the CDR3 reads CASNSWAGDTQYF. The CDR3 bases are TGTGCCAGCAATTCTTGGGCTGGAGATACGCAGTATTTT.

The chain carries TRBV5-1 and TRBJ1-2; D gene uncertain. The germline V gene has CDR1 SGHRS and CDR2 YFSETQ. With 1 base removed from V and 4 bases from J, the gap between germline ends came to 11 bases. This CDR3 is built from 14 residues. The chain's CDR3 is CASSLNEASYGYTF. The CDR3 coding sequence is TGCGCCAGCAGCTTGAATGAGGCCTCCTATGGCTACACCTTC.

CDR3 coding DNA: TGTGCCAGCAGCGTATCCGATGGAGGGAGTTACTCTGGAAACACCATATATTTT. Translating gives CASSVSDGGSYSGNTIYF. The rearrangement uses TRBV9 and TRBJ1-3; D ambiguous. Germline V gives CDR1 SGDLS, CDR2 YYNGEE. V was cut by 1 base and J by 0 bases, with 17 bases left in between. CDR3 length: 18 residues.

The genes are TRBV9 and TRBJ2-5; possibly TRBD2 for D (5 bases). The J call could be wrong; TRBJ2-7 is a better fit for the DNA end. The CDR3 is 15 residues long. Germline values: CDR1 SGDLS, CDR2 YYNGEE. Here the CDR3 reads CASSAQDLSSYEQYF. CDR3 bases: TGTGCCAGCAGCGCCCAGGACTTGAGCTCCTACGAGCAGTACTTC.

This chain links TRBV7-3 with TRBJ2-2, with 9 bases aligning to TRBD1. The CDR3 totals 16 residues. Germline-derived CDR1 and CDR2 are SGHTA and FQGTGA. Trimming at V came to 3 bases and at J to 6 bases, leaving 8 bases not matched to a gene. CDR3: CASSLTGGRKAGELFF. DNA for the CDR3: TGTGCCAGCAGCTTGACAGGGGGACGGAAGGCCGGGGAGCTGTTTTTT.

J is TRBJ1-2 and V is TRBV30, with TRBD1 identical over 9 bases. Per germline, CDR1 GTSNPN and CDR2 SVGIG (reference sequence). The J segment lost 3 bases and the V segment lost 5 bases, leaving 13 bases of the junction unmatched. This CDR3 is built from 16 residues. The CDR3 nucleotides read TGTGCCTGGCTGTCCGGGACAGGGCTTCTAGACTATGGCTACACCTTC. Its translation: CAWLSGTGLLDYGYTF. The full variable domain, completed using reference TRBV30 and TRBJ1-2, is SQTIHQWPATLVQPVGSPLSLECTVEGTSNPNLYWYRQAAGRGLQLLFYSVGIGQISSEVPQNLSASRPQDRQFILSSKKLLLSDSGFYLCAWLSGTGLLDYGYTFGSGTRLTVV.

The chain has TRBV18 and TRBJ2-1; D is uncertain. The germline V gene has CDR1 KGHSH and CDR2 LQKENI. V dropped 6 bases and J dropped 10 bases, with 28 bases sitting between them. The CDR3 extends over 17 amino acids. DNA of the CDR3: TGTGCCAGCTCTCTGTTCGTGATGAGCTCTGACGTTGACGAGCAGTTCTTC. Protein sequence: CASSLFVMSSDVDEQFF.

The V gene is TRBV28, the J gene TRBJ2-7; 7 bases are shared with TRBD1. This CDR3 spans 14 amino acids. Germline V gene lookup returns CDR1 MDHEN and CDR2 SYDVKM. After removal of 3 bases from V and 6 bases from J, the junction contained 8 bases not matched to a gene. CDR3 protein: CASSFLQGSSEQYF. As DNA, the CDR3 is TGTGCCAGCAGTTTCTTACAGGGGTCTTCCGAGCAGTACTTC.

This sequence joins TRBV7-2 and TRBJ1-2; no clear D gene. The CDR3 loop spans 15 amino acids. V was shortened by 2 bases and J by 7 bases, with 17 bases between the two germline ends. CDR1 and CDR2 from the germline V gene are SGHTA and FQGNSA. The CDR3 region is CASSLTPPGPPGYTF. CDR3 DNA sequence: TGTGCCAGCAGCTTAACCCCTCCCGGGCCTCCTGGCTACACCTTC.

The chain links TRBV7-2 to TRBJ2-3; 8 bases fit TRBD1. Germline values: CDR1 SGHTA, CDR2 FQGNSA. This CDR3 comprises 16 residues. The V segment lost 2 bases and the J segment 4 bases; nucleotides outside the gene matches: 8. The CDR3 region is CASSLLRAGGADTQYF. Written as DNA, the CDR3 is TGTGCCAGCAGCTTATTAAGGGCAGGGGGCGCAGATACGCAGTATTTT.

The chain has TRBV21-1 and TRBJ1-6. TRBV21-1 is assigned pseudogene status. This CDR3 comprises 11 residues. The CDR3 sequence: CASELGSPLHF. The CDR3 nucleotides read TGTGCCAGCGAGTTAGGCTCACCCCTCCACTTT.

The chain joins TRBV11-2 to TRBJ2-5; D perhaps matches TRBD1 (5 bases). The germline V gene encodes CDR1 SGHAT and CDR2 FQNNGV. The CDR3 sequence is 17 residues long. V lost 1 base and J 0 bases, leaving 15 bases between the germline ends. The CDR3, as DNA: TGTGCCAGCAGCTTAGTTGGCGGCAGGGCCCACCAAGAGACCCAGTACTTC. Its protein is CASSLVGGRAHQETQYF.

CDR3 sequence: CASSQASAPYNEQFF. Here the CDR3 DNA reads TGTGCCAGCAGCCAAGCGTCGGCACCCTACAATGAGCAGTTCTTC. The rearrangement uses TRBV14 and TRBJ2-1; D is ambiguous. Trimming took off 1 base at V and 2 bases at J, with 9 bases between the two ends. Germline V gene data show CDR1 as SGHDN and CDR2 as FVKESK. The CDR3 has 15 residues.

The chain employs TRBV29-1 and TRBJ2-1, with 7 bases matching TRBD2. The germline V gene encodes CDR1 SQVTM and CDR2 ANQGSEA. The V gene end was trimmed by 4 bases and the J gene end by 5 bases; junction bases not matched to a gene: 11. The CDR3 is made up of 15 amino acids. The CDR3 sequence: CSVAPGGIMDNEQFF. CDR3 DNA sequence: TGCAGCGTTGCCCCCGGGGGGATTATGGACAATGAGCAGTTCTTC.

CDR3 loop: CASSTRTEEAFF. In DNA, the CDR3 is TGCGCCAGCAGCACCCGGACGGAGGAAGCTTTCTTT. The chain links TRBV5-1 to TRBJ1-1; D is undetermined. CDR1 and CDR2 from the germline V gene are SGHRS and YFSETQ. Trimming took 4 bases from V and 8 from J, leaving 12 bases between them. There are 12 residues in the CDR3.